This TCR beta chain stems from a study of cytomegalovirus exposure and HLA in healthy donors. The overall study: Tens of millions of unique TCRs from HLA-typed donors were held in an early release of data.

The PCR contained 60 Vbeta and 13 Jbeta primers. The protocol was immunoSEQ multiplex PCR, while the TCRdb copy is restricted to in-frame clones and leaves out a portion. Of approximately 160,000 clones detected, roughly 80% appear once; the ten largest clones hold about 4%. This TCR was sampled from a man aged 50-59 years in good health and CMV-seropositive. The specimen was PBMCs.

The CDR3 sequence: CASSVGGGAYGYTF. In DNA, the CDR3 is TGTGCCAGCAGCGTAGGGGGTGGGGCGTATGGCTACACCTTC. V usage is TRBV9 and J usage is TRBJ1-2; possible D gene TRBD1, 5 bases. The germline V and J ends were trimmed by 0 bases and 5 bases, with 11 bases remaining between them. This CDR3 spans 14 amino acids. The germline V gene encodes CDR1 SGDLS and CDR2 YYNGEE. Full variable domain (outside the CDR3, taken from reference TRBV9 and TRBJ1-2): DSGVTQTPKHLITATGQRVTLRCSPRSGDLSVYWYQQSLDQGLQFLIQYYNGEERAKGNILERFSAQQFPDLHSELNLSSLELGDSALYFCASSVGGGAYGYTFGSGTRLTVV.